This TCR beta chain appears in the sequencing data of a study of cytomegalovirus exposure and HLA in healthy donors. Study observations and caveats: An analysis was carried out at a later point. It showed that HLA-associated TCR beta chains were more clonally expanded than equally common non-associated chains. Because they were indistinguishable, some V segments, including TRBV6-2 and TRBV6-3, were excluded. V- and J-gene trimming in TCR beta was tied to a missense DCLRE1C variant by an analysis performed later. Overall, roughly 150 TCR beta chains were annotated as cytomegalovirus-associated.

In regard to this clone: Its antigen is not known.

Trimming stripped 6 bases from V and 4 bases from J, with 8 bases between. CDR3 length: 12 residues. CDR1 SEHNR and CDR2 FQNEAQ come from the germline V gene (reference sequence). This PCR relied on a set of 60 Vbeta primers and 13 Jbeta primers. Clones were sequenced by immunoSEQ multiplex PCR, and TCRdb holds only the in-frame ones, with some missing. The repertoire holds more than 95,000 clones, with about two thirds as singletons. J is TRBJ2-3 and V is TRBV7-9; D is uncertain. Sequencing was carried out using PBMCs. This receptor was identified in a man aged 55 to 70 in good health and CMV-seropositive. The CDR3 DNA follows: TGTGCCAGCAGTCTAGAGGCAGATACGCAGTATTTT. This sequence encodes CASSLEADTQYF.